The count of the clone carrying this TCR beta chain is one. Its antigen is not known. The PCR made use of 60 Vbeta and 13 Jbeta primers. Measured with immunoSEQ multiplex PCR; TCRdb has only the in-frame clones, and not every one. The data contain fewer than 250,000 clones, over 70% of them singletons. These data are taken from a study of cytomegalovirus exposure and HLA in healthy donors. The CDR3 runs 15 residues. The ends were cut back, 6 bases at V and 1 base at J, with 15 bases in the middle. In germline, CDR1 is MNHEY, CDR2 SMNVEV (reference sequence). Overall study results and limits: The records held CMV serostatus as the only immune exposure information.

This rearrangement joins TRBV27 to TRBJ1-1; D may be TRBD1 (6 bases). The receptor was derived from a middle-aged man in good health and CMV-seropositive. The material sequenced was PBMCs. CDR3 sequence reads: CASRLPGHQNTEAFF. In DNA, the CDR3 is TGTGCCAGCAGACTCCCGGGACACCAGAACACTGAAGCTTTCTTT.